The next 26 T cell receptor beta chains were all read from a single sample in a study of CD8 T cells in Susac syndrome. The authors reverse transcribed roughly 0.5 to 1 ug RNA with random hexamers. TCRdb called the immunoSEQ multiplex PCR reads again in MiXCR, with one record for every CDR3 protein. The repertoire consists of 45,000 or so distinct CDR3 sequences, with 93% occurring once and the leading ten covering around 0.53%. The sequenced material came from CD8+ T cells from PBMCs. The receptor source for this set is a human donor in good health.

The J gene is TRBJ1-5, the V gene TRBV7-9; no reliable D call. CDR1 and CDR2 (germline): SEHNR, FQNEAQ (reference sequence). The CDR3 spans 12 residues. V lost 5 bases and J lost 8, with 10 bases in between. In DNA, the CDR3 is TGTGCCAGCAGCGGATTAAGTGAGCCCCAGCATTTT. Its translation is CASSGLSEPQHF. Using reference TRBV7-9 and TRBJ1-5 for the parts outside the CDR3, the full variable domain is DTGVSQNPRHKITKRGQNVTFRCDPISEHNRLYWYRQTLGQGPEFLTYFQNEAQLEKSRLLSDRFSAERPKGSFSTLEIQRTEQGDSAMYLCASSGLSEPQHFGDGTRLSIL.

This clonotype was seen a single time. CDR3 sequence (DNA): TGTGCCAGCCCCCTTCTGGGACTAGCGGTCACCGGGGAGCTGTTTTTT. Amino acids: CASPLLGLAVTGELFF. The gene calls are TRBV27 and TRBJ2-2; 11 bases fit TRBD2. Germline V gene lookup returns CDR1 MNHEY and CDR2 SMNVEV (reference sequence). The V gene end was trimmed by 8 bases and the J gene end by 4 bases; junction bases not matched to a gene: 9. CDR3 length equals 16 residues.

V is TRBV12-3 or TRBV12-4 and J is TRBJ2-7; possibly TRBD1 or TRBD2 for D (5 bases each). The CDR3 has 13 residues. V was shortened by 1 base and J by 9 bases, with 13 bases between the two germline ends. The CDR3 protein is CASSLVGAWGQYF. The CDR3 DNA reads TGTGCCAGCAGTTTAGTCGGGGCATGGGGGCAGTACTTC.

The chain uses TRBV5-1 and TRBJ1-1; 9 nucleotides agree with TRBD1. This CDR3 region has 14 residues. With V trimmed by 4 bases and J by 9 bases, 10 bases remained unmatched. Germline CDR1 SGHRS, CDR2 YFSETQ. Here the CDR3 reads CASSLGQGGLKAFF. The CDR3 DNA is TGCGCCAGCAGCCTGGGACAGGGAGGGCTAAAAGCTTTCTTT.

The chain joins TRBV28 to TRBJ1-1; tentative D call: TRBD1 (6 bases). The CDR3 consists of 16 residues. Germline CDR1 and CDR2: MDHEN and SYDVKM. Trimming stripped 3 bases from V and 0 bases from J, with 14 bases between. The CDR3 protein is CASSLGARGLNTEAFF. Here the CDR3 DNA reads TGTGCCAGCAGTTTGGGGGCCAGGGGCTTGAACACTGAAGCTTTCTTT.

This clonotype appeared a single time. The chain couples TRBV5-1 to TRBJ1-2; possible D gene TRBD1, 6 bases. The V and J ends lost 7 bases and 5 bases respectively, with 15 bases between them. This CDR3 has 13 amino acids. CDR1 and CDR2 from the germline V gene are SGHRS and YFSETQ. This chain's CDR3 is CASRQGTIYGYTF. DNA of the CDR3: TGCGCCAGCCGTCAGGGGACAATATATGGCTACACCTTC.

CDR3 in amino acids: CASSLGLEDTQYF. The DNA for the CDR3 is TGTGCCAGCAGCTTAGGACTAGAAGATACGCAGTATTTT. The chain is built from TRBV13 and TRBJ2-3; maybe TRBD2 (5 bases). V lost 0 bases and J 5 bases, leaving 6 bases between the germline ends. The CDR3 spans 13 residues. Germline CDR1 reads PRHDT; CDR2 reads FYEKMQ (reference sequence).

V usage is TRBV20-1 and J usage is TRBJ2-1; TRBD2 aligns across 9 bases. V was pared by 0 bases and J by 14 bases, with 8 bases of the junction left unmatched. The germline V gene encodes CDR1 DFQATT and CDR2 SNEGSKA (reference sequence). The CDR3 has 13 amino acids. DNA for the CDR3: TGCAGTGCTAGAGATGTAGCGGGAGTTTGGGAGTTCTTC. It translates to CSARDVAGVWEFF.

This sequence joins TRBV27 and TRBJ2-1; possibly TRBD1 or TRBD2 for D (5 bases each). The CDR3 extends over 14 amino acids. From germline, CDR1 is MNHEY and CDR2 SMNVEV (reference sequence). V shed 8 bases and J shed 6 bases, with 17 bases lying between them. CDR3 coding DNA: TGTGCCAGCTCTCCCGGGGCCTGGGGCAATGAGCAGTTCTTC. It is translated as CASSPGAWGNEQFF.

This chain joins TRBV24-1 and TRBJ2-1, with no clear D. Per germline, CDR1 KGHDR and CDR2 SFDVKD. V lost 5 bases to trimming and J lost 3 bases, with 4 bases between them. CDR3 length: 12 residues. The CDR3 loop is CATSVSYNEQFF. The CDR3 DNA sequence: TGTGCCACCAGTGTGAGCTACAATGAGCAGTTCTTC.

The chain couples TRBV7-9 to TRBJ2-6, with no clear D. The CDR3 sequence is 13 residues long. CDR1 is SEHNR, CDR2 FQNEAQ, per germline (reference sequence). V lost 8 bases, J lost 1 base, and 6 bases lay in between. CDR3: CASGPSGANVLTF. Written as DNA, the CDR3 is TGTGCCAGCGGACCTTCTGGGGCCAACGTCCTGACTTTC.

This clonotype came up once. The gene calls are TRBV19 and TRBJ1-1, with 7 nucleotides matching TRBD1. Germline V CDR1 and CDR2: LNHDA, SQIVND (reference sequence). The CDR3 consists of 13 residues. V shed 5 bases and J 4 bases; nucleotides not matched to a gene: 4. This CDR3 reads CASSEDRPTEAFF. The DNA for the CDR3 is TGTGCCAGTAGTGAGGACAGGCCCACTGAAGCTTTCTTT.

The chain uses TRBV6-1 and TRBJ1-6; D is undetermined. Germline V gives CDR1 MNHNS, CDR2 SASEGT. This CDR3 is 19 amino acids long. Trimming pared 1 base from V and 0 bases from J, leaving 16 bases between. CDR3 nucleotides: TGTGCCAGCAGTGAAGATGGCCCGGGGAAGAGCTCCTATAATTCACCCCTCCACTTT. Translation gives CASSEDGPGKSSYNSPLHF.

This sequence joins TRBV2 and TRBJ2-5, with TRBD2 matching 8 bases. The CDR3 extends over 15 amino acids. Trimming took 6 bases from V and 2 from J; bases not matched to a gene: 8. CDR1 and CDR2 (germline): SNHLY, FYNNEI. The CDR3 DNA follows: TGTGCCAGCAGCACACCGGGACTAGAACAAGAGACCCAGTACTTC. Its translation: CASSTPGLEQETQYF.

J is TRBJ2-4 and V is TRBV7-9; 11 nucleotides match TRBD2. The germline CDR1 and CDR2 sequences are SEHNR and FQNEAQ (reference sequence). The CDR3 is made up of 15 amino acids. The V segment lost 2 bases and the J segment 7 bases; nucleotides outside the gene matches: 4. CDR3 sequence reads: CASSLSSGRGNIQYF. The DNA of the CDR3 is TGTGCCAGCAGCTTAAGTAGCGGGAGGGGCAACATTCAGTACTTC.

The chain recombines TRBV9 with TRBJ2-5; the D is unclear. V was trimmed by 3 bases and J by 2 bases, leaving 17 bases between them. The CDR3 covers 16 residues. The germline CDR1 and CDR2 sequences are SGDLS and YYNGEE. CDR3 coding DNA: TGTGCCAGCAGCGCCAGTCTTGGGGTAATACAAGAGACCCAGTACTTC. It specifies CASSASLGVIQETQYF.

The gene calls are TRBV3-1 and TRBJ2-2, with TRBD2 matching 10 bases. Per germline, CDR1 LGHDT and CDR2 YNNKEL (reference sequence). The CDR3 consists of 16 residues. Losses at the gene ends were 4 bases for V and 0 bases for J; bases not matched to a gene: 2. CDR3 in DNA: TGTGCCAGCAGCCTAAGCGGGAGGGCGAACACCGGGGAGCTGTTTTTT. Its translation is CASSLSGRANTGELFF.

V usage is TRBV15 and J usage is TRBJ1-2; D is possibly TRBD1 (6 bases). The V gene's germline CDR1 is LNHNV and CDR2 YYDKDF (reference sequence). This CDR3 region has 16 residues. Deletions cut 0 bases from V and 5 bases from J, with 16 bases between. The CDR3 DNA is TGTGCCACCAGCAGAGATACAGGGCTCGAGGGATATGGCTACACCTTC. It is translated as CATSRDTGLEGYGYTF.

The chain couples TRBV4-1 to TRBJ2-1; 8 bases map to TRBD1. Trimming removed 0 bases from V and 7 bases from J; junction bases left unmatched: 2. The germline V gene encodes CDR1 MGHRA and CDR2 YSYEKL. The length of the CDR3 is 14 residues. The CDR3 spells CASSQEGTGNEQFF. The CDR3 coding sequence is TGCGCCAGCAGCCAAGAGGGGACAGGTAATGAGCAGTTCTTC.

This chain uses TRBV27 with TRBJ1-5, with D possibly matching TRBD1 (5 bases). The CDR3 has 14 residues. Germline-derived CDR1 and CDR2 are MNHEY and SMNVEV (reference sequence). The ends were cut back, 0 bases at V and 3 bases at J, with 6 bases in the middle. CDR3 DNA sequence: TGTGCCAGCAGTTTATCAGGGGTCAATCAGCCCCAGCATTTT. Translated, it gives CASSLSGVNQPQHF.

V gene TRBV2 combines with J gene TRBJ2-5; 7 bases are shared with TRBD1. Germline-derived CDR1 and CDR2 are SNHLY and FYNNEI. After removal of 10 bases from V and 4 bases from J, the junction contained 9 bases not matched to a gene. CDR3 length: 13 amino acids. The chain's CDR3 is CAINVRGRETQYF. As DNA, the CDR3 is TGTGCCATCAACGTAAGGGGGCGAGAGACCCAGTACTTC.

The V call is TRBV5-1, the J call TRBJ2-1, with D perhaps matching TRBD1 (5 bases). Germline V gene sequence: CDR1 SGHRS, CDR2 YFSETQ. The V and J ends lost 1 base and 10 bases respectively, with 6 bases between them. The CDR3 sequence is 11 residues long. CDR3 amino acids: CASSLSGEQFF. CDR3 in DNA: TGCGCCAGCAGCTTGTCAGGGGAGCAGTTCTTC.

This clonotype was seen once. The chain recombines TRBV10-2 with TRBJ2-7; no clear D gene. The CDR3 covers 11 residues. The V gene lost 3 bases and the J gene lost 3 bases, with 3 bases spanning the gap. Germline V CDR1 and CDR2: WSHSY, SAAADI. The CDR3 loop is CASSEFYEQYF. The CDR3 DNA sequence: TGCGCCAGCAGTGAATTCTACGAGCAGTACTTC.

This sequence joins TRBV7-8 and TRBJ1-2; 8 bases line up with TRBD1. The CDR3 consists of 16 residues. In germline, CDR1 is SGHVS, CDR2 FQNEAQ. The ends lost 5 bases at V and 3 bases at J; junction bases unmatched: 11. CDR3 in amino acids: CASSPRQGTTDYGYTF. The CDR3 region has the DNA TGTGCCAGCAGCCCCCGACAGGGGACCACGGACTATGGCTACACCTTC.

V gene TRBV28 combines with J gene TRBJ2-3; TRBD2 matches 12 bases. Per the germline V gene, CDR1 is MDHEN and CDR2 is SYDVKM. The CDR3 covers 15 residues. V lost 6 bases to trimming and J lost 4 bases; unmatched junction nucleotides: 5. CDR3: CASRKTSGSSDTQYF. The CDR3, as DNA: TGTGCCAGCAGAAAGACTAGCGGGAGCTCAGATACGCAGTATTTT.

The gene calls are TRBV12-3 or TRBV12-4 and TRBJ2-7; D gene uncertain. Trimming pared 0 bases from V and 5 bases from J, leaving 5 bases between. The CDR3 has 12 amino acids. DNA of the CDR3: TGTGCCAGCAGTTTAGCAGGGCACGAGCAGTACTTC. Translating gives CASSLAGHEQYF.